The 28 T cell receptor beta chains presented below share a single source sample, sequenced in a study of shared clonotypes between healthy human individuals. Clones were read by immunoSEQ multiplex PCR, and TCRdb kept only the in-frame ones, dropping some. The table shows 2 million to 2.5 million clones, with around 95% occurring only once. The source material was naive CD4+ T cells sorted from blood. Subset in this sample: CD45RA+ positively selected. The source is a man aged 18 to 30 in good health.

For the CDR3, the DNA is TGTGCCAGCACCAGCGGGGACAGCATTACCCGTGAAGCTTTCTTT. Protein: CASTSGDSITREAFF. The chain is built from TRBV6-6 and TRBJ1-1; 7 nucleotides line up with TRBD1. CDR1 and CDR2 from the germline V gene are MNHNY and SVGAGI (reference sequence). The CDR3 length is 15 residues. The V and J ends lost 7 bases and 7 bases, in that order; junction bases with no gene match: 15.

V is TRBV19 and J is TRBJ1-1; tentative D call: TRBD1 (6 bases). CDR1 is LNHDA and CDR2 is SQIVND in the germline V gene (reference sequence). Trimming left V 7 bases short and J 2 bases short, with 14 bases between. The CDR3 sequence is 14 residues long. DNA for the CDR3: TGTGCCAGTACCCCAAGGGGGTTTAACACTGAAGCTTTCTTT. Protein: CASTPRGFNTEAFF.

V is TRBV4-3 and J is TRBJ2-1; 11 nucleotides line up with TRBD1. CDR1 and CDR2 (germline): LGHNA, YSLEER. The CDR3 covers 17 residues. V dropped 4 bases and J dropped 9; count of bases not matched to a gene: 14. The CDR3 loop is CASSPGQGANVAREQFF. CDR3 coding DNA: TGCGCCAGCAGCCCCGGACAGGGGGCCAACGTTGCGCGTGAGCAGTTCTTC.

This clone was observed a single time. At the DNA level, this CDR3 is encoded by other sequences in the same sample as well. The DNA of the CDR3 is TGTGCCAGCAGGGACGGCAATCAGCCCCAGCATTTT. Translation: CASRDGNQPQHF. The chain couples TRBV2 to TRBJ1-5, with D hard to call. V was pared by 6 bases and J by 2 bases, with 5 bases between. The CDR3 totals 12 residues. The germline V gene has CDR1 SNHLY and CDR2 FYNNEI.

This sequence joins TRBV15 and TRBJ2-7; D unclear. Looked up from germline, CDR1 is LNHNV and CDR2 is YYDKDF (reference sequence). This CDR3 has 15 amino acids. V lost 3 bases to trimming and J lost 5 bases, with 17 bases between them. CDR3 bases: TGTGCCACCAGCAGGGACCGGGCCGTATCCCACGAGCAGTACTTC. This codes for CATSRDRAVSHEQYF. The full variable domain, its missing parts supplied by reference TRBV15 and TRBJ2-7, is DAMVIQNPRYQVTQFGKPVTLSCSQTLNHNVMYWYQQKSSQAPKLLFHYYDKDFNNEADTPDNFQSRRPNTSFCFLDIRSPGLGDTAMYLCATSRDRAVSHEQYFGPGTRLTVT.

V is TRBV18 and J is TRBJ2-3; no clear D gene. This CDR3 contains 15 residues. Germline lookup yields CDR1 KGHSH and CDR2 LQKENI. Trimming removed 4 bases at V and 3 bases at J, with 14 bases between. This chain's CDR3 is CASSRNPAVTDTQYF. The CDR3 bases are TGTGCCAGCTCACGTAATCCGGCAGTGACAGATACGCAGTATTTT.

This chain links TRBV14 with TRBJ1-6; TRBD1 matches 7 bases. The ends lost 4 bases at V and 6 bases at J; junction bases unmatched: 9. In germline, CDR1 is SGHDN, CDR2 FVKESK. CDR3 length: 16 residues. CDR3 sequence reads: CASSPKQGLGNSPLHF. In DNA form, the CDR3 reads TGTGCCAGCAGCCCAAAACAGGGGCTGGGTAATTCACCCCTCCACTTT.

The rearrangement joins TRBV28 to TRBJ1-2; D call uncertain. Germline CDR1 is MDHEN and CDR2 is SYDVKM. Between the trimmed V and J ends, which lost 7 bases and 1 base, there was a span of 13 bases. The CDR3 has 14 amino acids. CDR3 residues: CASTPPGINYGYTF. DNA of the CDR3: TGTGCCAGCACCCCGCCGGGGATTAACTATGGCTACACCTTC.

The chain recombines TRBV5-1 with TRBJ1-6; weak D call: TRBD1 (5 bases). CDR1 is SGHRS, CDR2 YFSETQ, per germline. CDR3 length equals 12 residues. V was cut by 3 bases and J by 10 bases, with 8 bases left in between. DNA of the CDR3: TGCGCCAGCAGCTGGGGGGACTCACCCCTCCACTTT. The encoded protein is CASSWGDSPLHF.

V gene TRBV7-9 combines with J gene TRBJ1-4, with D perhaps matching TRBD1 (5 bases). CDR3 length equals 16 residues. Germline V gene lookup returns CDR1 SEHNR and CDR2 FQNEAQ (reference sequence). Trimming stripped 0 bases from V and 8 bases from J, with 16 bases between. This CDR3 reads CASSLALGGLGEKLFF. The CDR3, as DNA: TGTGCCAGCAGCTTAGCCTTGGGGGGATTAGGAGAAAAACTGTTTTTT.

The rearrangement joins TRBV28 to TRBJ1-2, with a possible D match to TRBD1 (5 bases). V was clipped by 3 bases and J by 6 bases, with 20 bases between them. Germline lookup yields CDR1 MDHEN and CDR2 SYDVKM. The CDR3 runs to 16 residues. CDR3 amino acids: CASSFASRVPRNGYTF. The CDR3 DNA is TGTGCCAGCAGTTTCGCGTCCAGGGTCCCGCGTAATGGCTACACCTTC.

This sequence joins TRBV6-5 and TRBJ2-3; 7 positions agree with TRBD2. The CDR3 is 14 amino acids. Germline values: CDR1 MNHEY, CDR2 SVGAGI. Trimming cost V 7 bases and J 1 base; bases outside gene matches: 5. In DNA form, the CDR3 reads TGTGCCAGCATGGCCAGCGGGGGCACAGATACGCAGTATTTT. Translated: CASMASGGTDTQYF.

This clone came up once. V gene TRBV23-1 combines with J gene TRBJ2-7, with 8 bases fitting TRBD1. TRBV23-1 is an ORF for which the function is uncertain. V gave up 8 bases and J gave up 0 bases; unmatched junction bases: 6. CDR3 length: 14 residues. DNA for the CDR3: TGCGCCAGCGGAGGGACAGGAGACTCCTACGAGCAGTACTTC. This sequence encodes CASGGTGDSYEQYF.

The chain is built from TRBV5-8 and TRBJ2-2; 7 bases agree with TRBD1. CDR3 length equals 15 residues. With V trimmed by 4 bases and J by 4 bases, 7 bases remained unmatched. CDR1 is SGHTS, CDR2 YDEGEE, per germline. CDR3 sequence: CASSRQDRATGELFF. As DNA, the CDR3 is TGTGCCAGCAGCCGTCAAGACAGGGCCACCGGGGAGCTGTTTTTT.

The chain links TRBV18 to TRBJ2-7; 8 nucleotides agree with TRBD1. The CDR3 is made up of 15 amino acids. Trimming took 3 bases from V and 5 from J; bases not matched to a gene: 9. Germline V gene lookup returns CDR1 KGHSH and CDR2 LQKENI. CDR3 protein: CASSPPSRGQDEQYF. For the CDR3, the DNA is TGTGCCAGCTCACCGCCGTCCAGGGGACAGGACGAGCAGTACTTC.

Comment on this clone: This CDR3 is also generated by other DNA sequences in the sample. This rearrangement joins TRBV5-1 to TRBJ2-5, with D possibly TRBD1 on 6 matching bases. This CDR3 is built from 13 residues. The ends were cut back, 4 bases at V and 2 bases at J, with 9 bases in the middle. Germline CDR1 is SGHRS and CDR2 is YFSETQ. The CDR3 DNA follows: TGCGCCAGCAGCCGCGGACAGCAAGAGACCCAGTACTTC. Translation gives CASSRGQQETQYF.

As to this clone: A much larger clone lies one base from this, so it may be a read error. The rearrangement uses TRBV28 and TRBJ2-7; D possibly corresponds to TRBD1 (6 bases). The CDR3 loop spans 13 amino acids. Germline V gene sequence: CDR1 MDHEN, CDR2 SYDVKM. V was cut by 2 bases and J by 3 bases, with 8 bases left in between. The CDR3 DNA follows: TGTGCCAGCAGTTTAGGGACAAACTACGAGCAGTACTTC. Amino acid sequence: CASSLGTNYEQYF.

V usage is TRBV6-5 and J usage is TRBJ1-5; D is ambiguous. Per germline, CDR1 MNHEY and CDR2 SVGAGI. The germline V and J ends were trimmed by 7 bases and 0 bases, with 7 bases remaining between them. CDR3 length equals 13 residues. The CDR3 reads CASTFHSNQPQHF. CDR3 DNA: TGTGCCAGCACCTTCCATAGCAATCAGCCCCAGCATTTT.

On this clone itself: At the DNA level, this CDR3 is encoded by other sequences in the same sample as well. The chain carries TRBV10-3 and TRBJ2-3; D gene ambiguous. CDR3 size: 13 residues. Germline V gene data show CDR1 as ENHRY and CDR2 as SYGVKD. V dropped 6 bases and J dropped 2 bases, with 9 bases sitting between them. CDR3 amino acids: CAIRPRSTDTQYF. For the CDR3, the DNA is TGTGCCATCAGGCCCCGATCCACAGATACGCAGTATTTT.

This rearrangement joins TRBV7-8 to TRBJ1-4, with unresolved D. CDR3 length equals 14 residues. The germline gives CDR1 SGHVS, CDR2 FQNEAQ. V lost 1 base to trimming and J lost 4 bases, with 7 bases between them. The CDR3 reads CASSLGRFNEKLFF. The DNA for the CDR3 is TGTGCCAGCAGCTTAGGACGGTTTAATGAAAAACTGTTTTTT.

The V gene is TRBV6-1, the J gene TRBJ2-7; D is ambiguous. V lost 2 bases, J lost 9 bases, and 8 bases lay in between. Per germline, CDR1 MNHNS and CDR2 SASEGT. The length of the CDR3 is 11 residues. CDR3 amino acids: CASSELTGQYF. The CDR3 DNA follows: TGTGCCAGCAGTGAATTAACGGGGCAGTACTTC.

V and J are TRBV10-1 and TRBJ1-1; no firm D call. CDR3 length equals 14 residues. The germline V and J ends were trimmed by 3 bases and 0 bases, with 8 bases remaining between them. CDR1 is WNHNN, CDR2 SYGVQD, per germline (reference sequence). The CDR3: CASSDAGMNTEAFF. CDR3 nucleotides: TGCGCCAGCAGTGATGCGGGGATGAACACTGAAGCTTTCTTT.

The CDR3 spells CASTKGVSTDTQYF. CDR3 nucleotides: TGTGCCAGCACGAAAGGAGTGAGCACAGATACGCAGTATTTT. The chain employs TRBV2 and TRBJ2-3, with D unresolved. The CDR3 covers 14 residues. V lost 7 bases, J lost 0 bases, and 11 bases lay in between. Germline lookup yields CDR1 SNHLY and CDR2 FYNNEI.

The rearrangement uses TRBV2 and TRBJ1-2, with 8 bases that match TRBD1. The CDR3 runs to 14 residues. Trimming took 6 bases from V and 4 from J; bases not matched to a gene: 7. Per germline, CDR1 SNHLY and CDR2 FYNNEI. The CDR3 DNA reads as TGTGCCAGCAGCGTCAGGGGGCTTGTCTATGGCTACACCTTC. Amino acids: CASSVRGLVYGYTF.

V is TRBV5-6 and J is TRBJ2-7; D call uncertain. This CDR3 region has 16 residues. Trimming took off 2 bases at V and 2 bases at J, with 17 bases between the two ends. Germline assignment: CDR1 SGHDT and CDR2 YYEEEE. This chain's CDR3 is CASSFRPGVATYEQYF. As DNA, the CDR3 is TGTGCCAGCAGCTTTAGACCAGGCGTTGCCACCTACGAGCAGTACTTC.

This rearrangement joins TRBV10-1 to TRBJ2-2; 8 nucleotides agree with TRBD1. This CDR3 has 17 amino acids. The V segment lost 0 bases and the J segment 6 bases; nucleotides outside the gene matches: 9. CDR1 WNHNN and CDR2 SYGVQD come from the germline V gene (reference sequence). CDR3 bases: TGCGCCAGCAGTGAGTCGACAGGGGCCGTTGGGGCCGGGGAGCTGTTTTTT. Its translation: CASSESTGAVGAGELFF.

The CDR3, as DNA: TGCGCCAGCAGCCCACCAAGCAGGGGTAGAGACGAGCAGTACTTC. It is translated as CASSPPSRGRDEQYF. The V gene is TRBV4-1, the J gene TRBJ2-7; the D gene is possibly TRBD1 (6 bases). The CDR3 is 15 amino acids. Per the germline V gene, CDR1 is MGHRA and CDR2 is YSYEKL. Deletions cut 4 bases from V and 5 bases from J, with 18 bases between.

V gene TRBV5-4 combines with J gene TRBJ1-5; the D gene is possibly TRBD1 (5 bases). The CDR3 contains 15 residues. The germline V gene encodes CDR1 SGHNT and CDR2 YYREEE (reference sequence). The V gene lost 1 base and the J gene lost 7 bases, with 15 bases spanning the gap. The CDR3 is CASSLTGPMGQPQHF. The CDR3 DNA reads as TGTGCCAGCAGCTTGACGGGGCCCATGGGGCAGCCCCAGCATTTT.